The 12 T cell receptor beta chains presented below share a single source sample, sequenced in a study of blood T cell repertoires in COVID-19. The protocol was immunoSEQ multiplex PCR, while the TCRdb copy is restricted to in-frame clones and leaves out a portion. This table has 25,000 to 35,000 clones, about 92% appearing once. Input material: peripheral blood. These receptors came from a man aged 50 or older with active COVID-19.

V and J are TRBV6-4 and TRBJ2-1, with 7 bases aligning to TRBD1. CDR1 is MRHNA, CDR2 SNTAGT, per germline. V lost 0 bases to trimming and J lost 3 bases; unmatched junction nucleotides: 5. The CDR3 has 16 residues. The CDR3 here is CASSDSATGDYNEQFF. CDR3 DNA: TGTGCCAGCAGTGACTCGGCCACAGGGGACTACAATGAGCAGTTCTTC.

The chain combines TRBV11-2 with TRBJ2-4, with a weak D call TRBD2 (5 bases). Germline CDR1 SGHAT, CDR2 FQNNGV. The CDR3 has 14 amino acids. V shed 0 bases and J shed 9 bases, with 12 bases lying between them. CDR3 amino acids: CASSLELDFPIQYF. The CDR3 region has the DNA TGTGCCAGCAGCTTAGAGCTGGACTTTCCCATTCAGTACTTC.

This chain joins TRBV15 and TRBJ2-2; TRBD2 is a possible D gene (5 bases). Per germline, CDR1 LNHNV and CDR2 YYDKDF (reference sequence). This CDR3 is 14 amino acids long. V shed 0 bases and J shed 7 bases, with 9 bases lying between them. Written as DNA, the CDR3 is TGTGCCACCAGCAGAGACCCGGCGGGCGGGGAGCTGTTTTTT. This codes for CATSRDPAGGELFF.

The CDR3 nucleotides are TGTGCCAGCAGCCCTAGTAGTATCGGGACAGGGCTTAGGGACACTGAAGCTTTCTTT. This encodes CASSPSSIGTGLRDTEAFF. The gene calls are TRBV5-4 and TRBJ1-1; 9 positions agree with TRBD1. This CDR3 region has 19 residues. Germline V gene data show CDR1 as SGHNT and CDR2 as YYREEE (reference sequence). Germline trimming cut 4 bases from V and 3 bases from J; bases unmatched to any gene: 19. The full variable domain, with the rest looked up from reference TRBV5-4 and TRBJ1-1, is ETGVTQSPTHLIKTRGQQVTLRCSSQSGHNTVSWYQQALGQGPQFIFQYYREEENGRGNFPPRFSGLQFPNYSSELNVNALELDDSALYLCASSPSSIGTGLRDTEAFFGQGTRLTVV.

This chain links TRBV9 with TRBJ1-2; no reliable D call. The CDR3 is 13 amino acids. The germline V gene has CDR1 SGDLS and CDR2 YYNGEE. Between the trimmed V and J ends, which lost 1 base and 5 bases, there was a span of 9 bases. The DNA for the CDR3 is TGTGCCAGCAGCGTAATTTCCGGGTATGGCTACACCTTC. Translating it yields CASSVISGYGYTF.

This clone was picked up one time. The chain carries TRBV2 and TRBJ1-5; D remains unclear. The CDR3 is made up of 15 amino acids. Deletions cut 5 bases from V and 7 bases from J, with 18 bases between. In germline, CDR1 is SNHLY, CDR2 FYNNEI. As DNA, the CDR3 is TGTGCCAGCAGTCCTGCCCGAGGGAGGGTCCAGCCCCAGCATTTT. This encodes CASSPARGRVQPQHF.

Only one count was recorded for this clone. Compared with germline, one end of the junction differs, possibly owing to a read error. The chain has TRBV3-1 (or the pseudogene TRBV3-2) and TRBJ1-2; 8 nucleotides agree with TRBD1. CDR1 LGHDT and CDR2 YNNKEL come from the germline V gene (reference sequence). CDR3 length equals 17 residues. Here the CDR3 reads CAGSQHGQGKQMGGYTF. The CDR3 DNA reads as TGTGCCGGCAGCCAACACGGACAGGGAAAGCAGATGGGTGGCTACACCTTC.

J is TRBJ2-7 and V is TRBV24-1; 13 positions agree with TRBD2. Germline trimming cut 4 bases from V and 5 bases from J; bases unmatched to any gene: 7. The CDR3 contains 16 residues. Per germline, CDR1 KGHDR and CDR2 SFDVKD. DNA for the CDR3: TGTGCCACCAGTGAGGGGACTAGCGGGAACCTACACGAGCAGTACTTC. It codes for CATSEGTSGNLHEQYF.

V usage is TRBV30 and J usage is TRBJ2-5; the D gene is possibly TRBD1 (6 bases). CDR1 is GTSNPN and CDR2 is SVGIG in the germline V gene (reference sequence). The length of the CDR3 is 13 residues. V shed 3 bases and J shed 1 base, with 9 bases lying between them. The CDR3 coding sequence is TGTGCCTGGAGGGGGGCACGCCAAGAGACCCAGTACTTC. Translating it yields CAWRGARQETQYF.

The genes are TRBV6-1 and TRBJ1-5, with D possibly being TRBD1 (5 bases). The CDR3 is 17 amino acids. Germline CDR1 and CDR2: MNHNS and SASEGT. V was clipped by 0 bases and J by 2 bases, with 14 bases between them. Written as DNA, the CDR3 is TGTGCCAGCAGTGAAGCGCACTCAGGGCTTCGCAATCAGCCCCAGCATTTT. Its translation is CASSEAHSGLRNQPQHF.

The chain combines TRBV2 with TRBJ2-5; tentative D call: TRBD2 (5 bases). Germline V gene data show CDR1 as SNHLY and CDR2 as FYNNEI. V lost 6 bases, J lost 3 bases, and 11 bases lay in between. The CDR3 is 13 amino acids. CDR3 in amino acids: CASSFRAEETQYF. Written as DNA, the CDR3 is TGTGCCAGCAGCTTCCGAGCGGAAGAGACCCAGTACTTC.

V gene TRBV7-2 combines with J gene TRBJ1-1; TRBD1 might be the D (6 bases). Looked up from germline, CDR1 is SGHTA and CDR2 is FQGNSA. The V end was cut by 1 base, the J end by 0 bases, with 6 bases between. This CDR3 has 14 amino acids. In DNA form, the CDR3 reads TGTGCCAGCAGCTTAGGGACAGTGAACACTGAAGCTTTCTTT. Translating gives CASSLGTVNTEAFF.